This TCR beta chain is from a study of CD8 T cells in Susac syndrome. When the RNA was reverse transcribed, random hexamers were used with an input of roughly 0.5 to 1 ug. TCRdb reprocessed the immunoSEQ multiplex PCR reads with MiXCR, giving one entry per CDR3 protein. The sample holds roughly 89,000 distinct CDR3 sequences, about 96% seen once. V shed 6 bases and J shed 1 base, with 15 bases lying between them. The CDR3 spans 15 residues. Sequenced input: CD8+ T cells from PBMCs. The chain is built from TRBV12-3 or TRBV12-4 and TRBJ1-1; possibly TRBD1 for D (6 bases). The origin of this receptor is a human donor with Susac syndrome. The CDR3 nucleotides read TGTGCCAGCAGCCCGCGACAGGAGTCGAACACTGAAGCTTTCTTT. Translating it yields CASSPRQESNTEAFF.